A selection of T cell receptor beta chains follows, all from one sample in a study of blood T cells in healthy people across ages. MiXCR was run by TCRdb on the 5' RACE reads, yielding one entry per CDR3 protein. Among hundreds of thousands of distinct CDR3 sequences listed, roughly 24% were seen once. In addition, the sample was reused for a study of T cells of mothers and their children.

The sample was blood. These receptors all come from a boy younger than 18 in good health. The CDR3 runs from the conserved cysteine through the conserved F or W. Fields, in order: clone size, J gene, D gene, V gene, CDR3 protein, CDR3 DNA. The D gene is left open where the match is weak. Part of the rows lack a size; the others show once, few, many or a class for expanded clones.

few TRBJ2-4 - TRBV29-1 CSVNIQYF TGCAGCGTAAACATTCAGTACTTC
- TRBJ1-5 - TRBV15 CATSGAVNQPQHF TGTGCCACCAGCGGGGCAGTCAATCAGCCCCAGCATTTT
- TRBJ1-2 TRBD1 TRBV10-3 CAISEPFRDRVAYGYTF TGTGCCATCAGTGAGCCGTTCCGGGACAGGGTAGCCTATGGCTACACCTTC
- TRBJ2-7 TRBD2 TRBV3-1 CASSPEAGGAYEQYF TGTGCCAGCAGCCCAGAGGCGGGGGGCGCGTACGAGCAGTACTTC
few TRBJ2-2 TRBD2 TRBV27 CASSFGAGGGTGELFF TGTGCCAGCAGTTTCGGCGCGGGGGGTGGTACCGGGGAGCTGTTTTTT
- TRBJ2-3 TRBD2 TRBV28 CASSLSGLASTDTQYF TGTGCCAGCAGTTTATCTGGACTAGCTAGCACAGATACGCAGTATTTT
- TRBJ1-2 TRBD1 TRBV3-1 CASSQGTGPNYGYTF TGTGCCAGCAGCCAGGGGACAGGGCCCAACTATGGCTACACCTTC
- TRBJ2-3 TRBD2 TRBV3-1 CASSPISGTIYSTDTQYF TGTGCCAGCAGCCCCATTAGCGGGACCATCTATTCCACAGATACGCAGTATTTT
few TRBJ1-2 - TRBV7-9 CASSLGVSGAYGYTF TGTGCCAGCAGCTTAGGGGTTTCCGGGGCCTATGGCTACACCTTC
few TRBJ1-1 - TRBV4-1 CASSQGASTEAFF TGCGCCAGCAGCCAAGGTGCTAGCACTGAAGCTTTCTTT
- TRBJ2-1 - TRBV5-5 CASSLAPRPSAEQFF TGTGCCAGCAGCTTGGCCCCGAGACCTTCCGCAGAGCAGTTCTTC
few TRBJ1-2 TRBD1 TRBV7-9 CASSPRTGSPYWGYTF TGTGCCAGCAGCCCGAGGACAGGGTCGCCGTATTGGGGCTACACCTTC
- TRBJ1-3 - TRBV7-9 CASSFQWRQGNSGNTIYF TGTGCCAGCAGCTTCCAATGGCGGCAGGGAAACTCTGGAAACACCATATATTTT
- TRBJ2-7 - TRBV4-1 CASSQAGDSYEQYF TGCGCCAGCAGCCAAGCGGGGGACTCCTACGAGCAGTACTTC
many TRBJ2-2 - TRBV5-1 CASSFWGGANTGELFF TGCGCCAGCAGCTTTTGGGGGGGCGCGAACACCGGGGAGCTGTTTTTT
- TRBJ2-1 TRBD2 TRBV20-1 CSARAGKLAGGGYNEQFF TGCAGTGCTAGAGCGGGCAAACTAGCGGGGGGCGGCTACAATGAGCAGTTCTTC
few TRBJ2-7 - TRBV3-1 CASSQNGDSYEQYF TGTGCCAGCAGCCAAAATGGAGACTCCTACGAGCAGTACTTC
many TRBJ1-2 - TRBV27 CASRANYGYTF TGTGCCAGCAGGGCTAACTATGGCTACACCTTC
few TRBJ2-1 - TRBV3-1 CASSPGNKGWSGNEQFF TGTGCCAGCAGCCCTGGCAATAAGGGGTGGAGTGGGAATGAGCAGTTCTTC
few TRBJ2-2 - TRBV18 CASSLTGPPDTGELFF TGTGCCAGCTCACTCACAGGGCCCCCCGACACCGGGGAGCTGTTTTTT
- TRBJ2-1 TRBD2 TRBV5-1 CASSLAGPREGNEQFF TGCGCCAGCAGCTTGGCCGGGCCGCGGGAGGGGAATGAGCAGTTCTTC
- TRBJ2-3 TRBD2 TRBV24-1 CATGDSSGGSTDTQYF TGTGCCACCGGTGATTCTAGCGGGGGTAGCACAGATACGCAGTATTTT
- TRBJ2-2 TRBD1 TRBV20-1 CSGTGSTGELFF TGCAGTGGGACAGGGAGCACCGGGGAGCTGTTTTTT
- TRBJ2-6 - TRBV20-1 CSANMASGANVLTF TGCAGTGCTAATATGGCCTCTGGGGCCAACGTCCTGACTTTC
- TRBJ2-5 - TRBV6-5 CASSYAGGETQYF TGTGCCAGCAGTTACGCAGGGGGGGAGACCCAGTACTTC
once TRBJ2-3 TRBD2 TRBV29-1 CSVVVAGGGTSTDTQYF TGCAGCGTCGTAGTAGCGGGAGGAGGAACTAGCACAGATACGCAGTATTTT
- TRBJ1-5 TRBD1 TRBV20-1 CSAGTGSQPQHF TGCAGTGCTGGGACAGGGAGTCAGCCCCAGCATTTT
- TRBJ2-6 TRBD1 TRBV14 CASSQLGQASGANVLTF TGTGCCAGCAGCCAATTGGGACAGGCCTCTGGGGCCAACGTCCTGACTTTC
- TRBJ2-2 TRBD2 TRBV19 CASSMFQAGAANTGELFF TGTGCCAGTAGTATGTTCCAAGCGGGGGCCGCGAACACCGGGGAGCTGTTTTTT
few TRBJ1-2 - TRBV12-3/TRBV12-4 CASSLDRPLGYTF TGTGCCAGCAGTTTAGACAGGCCCCTGGGCTACACCTTC
few TRBJ2-3 - TRBV7-8 CASSLATQKTTDTQYF TGTGCCAGCAGCTTAGCGACCCAGAAAACGACAGATACGCAGTATTTT
few TRBJ1-2 - TRBV5-1 CASSSDPRGPYGYTF TGCGCCAGCAGCTCCGACCCGCGGGGCCCCTATGGCTACACCTTC
- TRBJ1-4 - TRBV7-8 CASRLGQINEKLVF TGTGCCAGCAGACTCGGGCAGATTAATGAAAAACTGGTTTTT
- TRBJ2-1 - TRBV2 CASREQGPEQFF TGTGCCAGCAGGGAACAGGGTCCTGAGCAGTTCTTC
- TRBJ2-3 TRBD2 TRBV6-1 CASSLGLAGGLLTDTQYF TGTGCCAGCAGTCTCGGACTAGCGGGGGGGCTCCTCACAGATACGCAGTATTTT
- TRBJ1-1 - TRBV2 CASSDPANTEAFF TGTGCCAGCAGTGATCCGGCTAACACTGAAGCTTTCTTT
many TRBJ2-5 - TRBV18 CASSPGGETQYF TGTGCCAGCTCACCAGGGGGAGAGACCCAGTACTTC
- TRBJ1-2 - TRBV12-3/TRBV12-4 CASSPGTLYLYTF TGTGCCAGCAGTCCCGGGACTCTCTATCTCTACACCTTC
- TRBJ2-1 - TRBV5-1 CASSPPGLISDEQFF TGCGCCAGCAGCCCCCCCGGGCTCATCAGCGATGAGCAGTTCTTC
few TRBJ1-1 - TRBV12-5 CASGLGGGTEAFF TGTGCTAGTGGTTTGGGAGGGGGTACTGAAGCTTTCTTT
few TRBJ2-3 - TRBV25-1 CASSAVYRGGTDTQYF TGTGCCAGCAGTGCTGTATACAGGGGGGGGACAGATACGCAGTATTTT
- TRBJ2-5 TRBD1 TRBV28 CAIRTGKETQYF TGTGCCATTCGGACAGGGAAAGAGACCCAGTACTTC
few TRBJ2-5 - TRBV3-1 CASSPKRVAVGETQYF TGTGCCAGCAGCCCAAAACGGGTGGCGGTCGGGGAGACCCAGTACTTC
- TRBJ2-5 - TRBV24-1 CATSFAGAQDTQYF TGTGCCACCAGTTTCGCCGGGGCCCAAGATACCCAGTACTTC
- TRBJ2-1 - TRBV11-3 CASSKQGDEQFF TGTGCCAGCAGCAAGCAGGGTGACGAGCAGTTCTTC
- TRBJ2-4 TRBD1 TRBV3-1 CASSGTGASHIQYF TGTGCCAGCAGCGGGACAGGGGCTTCCCACATTCAGTACTTC
- TRBJ2-5 - TRBV24-1 CATSRTGWETQYF TGTGCCACCAGTCGAACAGGGTGGGAGACCCAGTACTTC
few TRBJ2-7 TRBD1 TRBV12-3/TRBV12-4 CASRQGSSYEQYF TGTGCCAGCCGACAGGGGAGCTCCTACGAGCAGTACTTC
- TRBJ2-7 TRBD1 TRBV27 CASGKGQSYEQYF TGTGCCAGCGGAAAGGGACAGTCCTACGAGCAGTACTTC
few TRBJ2-5 - TRBV12-3/TRBV12-4 CASSKRALGTQYF TGTGCCAGCAGTAAGCGGGCGTTAGGGACCCAGTACTTC
- TRBJ1-6 - TRBV28 CASSPATPANGSPLHF TGTGCCAGCAGTCCTGCGACTCCCGCAAATGGTTCACCCCTCCACTTT
- TRBJ2-1 TRBD2 TRBV24-1 CATSDLGGGPPYNEQFF TGTGCCACCAGTGATTTAGGCGGGGGGCCCCCCTACAATGAGCAGTTCTTC
- TRBJ1-1 - TRBV10-3 CAISDRSNTEAFF TGTGCCATCAGCGATAGATCGAACACTGAAGCTTTCTTT
- TRBJ2-3 TRBD2 TRBV4-2 CASSHESSGGSTDTQYF TGTGCCAGCAGCCACGAATCTAGCGGGGGATCGACAGATACGCAGTATTTT
- TRBJ1-4 - TRBV11-2 CASSYGRGTGANEKLFF TGTGCCAGCAGCTACGGACGAGGGACGGGAGCTAATGAAAAACTGTTTTTT
- TRBJ2-3 - TRBV7-9 CASSLDFPADTQYF TGTGCCAGCAGCTTAGATTTCCCGGCAGATACGCAGTATTTT
- TRBJ1-1 - TRBV15 CATSRGGRGKTGEAFF TGTGCCACCAGCAGGGGGGGCAGGGGAAAAACTGGTGAAGCTTTCTTT